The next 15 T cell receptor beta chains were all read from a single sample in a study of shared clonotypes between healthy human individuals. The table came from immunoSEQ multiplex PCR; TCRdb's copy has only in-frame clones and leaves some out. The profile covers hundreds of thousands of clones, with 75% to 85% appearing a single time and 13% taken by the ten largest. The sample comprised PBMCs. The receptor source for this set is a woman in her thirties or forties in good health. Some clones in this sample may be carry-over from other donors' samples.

The chain's CDR3 is CATSRGNGQGKWALREKLFF. The CDR3 DNA reads as TGTGCCACCAGCAGAGGTAACGGACAGGGGAAATGGGCGTTGCGTGAAAAACTGTTTTTT. The chain employs TRBV15 and TRBJ1-4, with 9 bases fitting TRBD1. The CDR3 loop spans 20 amino acids. Trimming cost V 1 base and J 7 bases; bases outside gene matches: 19. The germline CDR1 and CDR2 sequences are LNHNV and YYDKDF (reference sequence).

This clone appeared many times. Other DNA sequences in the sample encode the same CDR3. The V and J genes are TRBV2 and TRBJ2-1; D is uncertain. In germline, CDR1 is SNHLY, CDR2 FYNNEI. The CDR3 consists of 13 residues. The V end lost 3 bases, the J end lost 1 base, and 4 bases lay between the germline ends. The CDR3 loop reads CASSEGSYNEQFF. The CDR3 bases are TGTGCCAGCAGTGAGGGATCCTACAATGAGCAGTTCTTC.

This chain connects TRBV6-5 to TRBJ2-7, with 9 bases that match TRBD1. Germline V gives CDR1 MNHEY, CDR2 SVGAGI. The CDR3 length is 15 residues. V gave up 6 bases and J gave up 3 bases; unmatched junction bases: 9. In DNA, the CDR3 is TGTGCCAGCAGAAGGGGTGGGACAGGGTTCTACGAGCAGTACTTC. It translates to CASRRGGTGFYEQYF.

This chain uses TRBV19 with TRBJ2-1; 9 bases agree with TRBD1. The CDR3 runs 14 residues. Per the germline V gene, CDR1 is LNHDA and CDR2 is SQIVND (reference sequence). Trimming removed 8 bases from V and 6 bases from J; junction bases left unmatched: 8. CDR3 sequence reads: CASRTGVDLNEQFF. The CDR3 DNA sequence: TGTGCCAGTCGGACAGGGGTTGATCTCAATGAGCAGTTCTTC.

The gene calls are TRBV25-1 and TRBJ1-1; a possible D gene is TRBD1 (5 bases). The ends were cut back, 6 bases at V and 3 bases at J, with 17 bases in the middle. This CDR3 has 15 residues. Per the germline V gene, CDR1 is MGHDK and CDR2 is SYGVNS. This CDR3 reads CASRGGPGGDTEAFF. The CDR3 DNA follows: TGTGCCAGCAGGGGGGGACCCGGTGGTGACACTGAAGCTTTCTTT.

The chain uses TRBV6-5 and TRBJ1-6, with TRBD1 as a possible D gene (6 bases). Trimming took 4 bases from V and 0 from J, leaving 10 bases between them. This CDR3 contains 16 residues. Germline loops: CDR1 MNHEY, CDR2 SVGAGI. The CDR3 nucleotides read TGTGCCAGCAGTTCAGGACAGAGCTCCTATAATTCACCCCTCCACTTT. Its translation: CASSSGQSSYNSPLHF.

In DNA, the CDR3 is TGTGCCAGCAGCTTAGGGTTCATTTGGGGACAGGGAAACAATGAGCAGTTCTTC. This encodes CASSLGFIWGQGNNEQFF. The rearrangement links TRBV7-6 to TRBJ2-1; TRBD1 agrees at 9 bases. The CDR3 is made up of 18 amino acids. Germline V gene data show CDR1 as SGHVS and CDR2 as FNYEAQ. Trimming removed 1 base from V and 5 bases from J; junction bases left unmatched: 12.

CDR3 protein: CASSVYETGGYEQYF. The CDR3 nucleotides are TGTGCCAGCAGCGTTTACGAGACAGGGGGCTACGAGCAGTACTTC. This chain links TRBV9 with TRBJ2-7; TRBD1 aligns across 9 bases. The CDR3 contains 15 residues. The germline V gene encodes CDR1 SGDLS and CDR2 YYNGEE. The trim removed 2 bases at V and 3 bases at J, leaving 6 bases unmatched.

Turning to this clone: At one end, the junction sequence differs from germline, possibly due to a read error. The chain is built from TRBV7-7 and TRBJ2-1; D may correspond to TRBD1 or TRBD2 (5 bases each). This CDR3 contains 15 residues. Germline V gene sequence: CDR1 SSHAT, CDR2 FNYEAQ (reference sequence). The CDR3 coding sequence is TGTGCTAGCAGCCCCCACCGGGGCCGAGACAATGAGCAGTTCTTC. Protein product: CASSPHRGRDNEQFF.

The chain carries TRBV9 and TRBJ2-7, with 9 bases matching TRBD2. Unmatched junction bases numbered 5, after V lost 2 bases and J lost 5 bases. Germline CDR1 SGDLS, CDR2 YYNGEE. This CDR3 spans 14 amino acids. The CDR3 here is CASSVSGSGDEQYF. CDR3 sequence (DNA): TGTGCCAGCAGCGTTAGCGGGAGTGGGGACGAGCAGTACTTC.

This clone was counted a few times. The CDR3 DNA reads as TGTGCCAGTACGTTGGGCAGGGAGAGCCATGAGCAGTTCTTC. This translates into CASTLGRESHEQFF. This chain uses TRBV19 with TRBJ2-1; D may correspond to TRBD1 or TRBD2 (5 bases each). The ends were cut back, 7 bases at V and 8 bases at J, with 18 bases in the middle. CDR1 and CDR2 (germline): LNHDA, SQIVND (reference sequence). CDR3 size: 14 residues.

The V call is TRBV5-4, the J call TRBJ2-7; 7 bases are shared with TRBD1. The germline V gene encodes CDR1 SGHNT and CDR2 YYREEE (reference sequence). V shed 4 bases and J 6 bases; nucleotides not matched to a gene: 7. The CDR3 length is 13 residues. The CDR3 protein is CASSRVAGGEQYF. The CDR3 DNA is TGTGCCAGCAGCAGGGTCGCAGGGGGCGAGCAGTACTTC.

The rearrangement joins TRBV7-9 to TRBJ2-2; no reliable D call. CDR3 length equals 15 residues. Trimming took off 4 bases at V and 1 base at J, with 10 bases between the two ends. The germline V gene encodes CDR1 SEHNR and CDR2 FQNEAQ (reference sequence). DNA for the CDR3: TGTGCCAGCAGCTCCGTTTTGCTGAACACCGGGGAGCTGTTTTTT. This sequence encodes CASSSVLLNTGELFF.

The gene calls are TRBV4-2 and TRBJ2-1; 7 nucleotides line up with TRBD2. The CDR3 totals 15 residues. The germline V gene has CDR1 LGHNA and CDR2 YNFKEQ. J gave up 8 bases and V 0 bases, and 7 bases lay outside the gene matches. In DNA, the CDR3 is TGTGCCAGCAGCCAAGATACTAGCGTTCCGGATGAGCAGTTCTTC. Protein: CASSQDTSVPDEQFF.

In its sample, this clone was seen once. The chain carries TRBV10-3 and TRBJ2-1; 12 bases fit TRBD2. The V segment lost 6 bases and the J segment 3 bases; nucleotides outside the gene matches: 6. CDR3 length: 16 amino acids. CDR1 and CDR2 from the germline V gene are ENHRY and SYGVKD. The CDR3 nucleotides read TGTGCCATCAGCCAGCTAGCGGGAGGGGTCTACAATGAGCAGTTCTTC. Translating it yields CAISQLAGGVYNEQFF.